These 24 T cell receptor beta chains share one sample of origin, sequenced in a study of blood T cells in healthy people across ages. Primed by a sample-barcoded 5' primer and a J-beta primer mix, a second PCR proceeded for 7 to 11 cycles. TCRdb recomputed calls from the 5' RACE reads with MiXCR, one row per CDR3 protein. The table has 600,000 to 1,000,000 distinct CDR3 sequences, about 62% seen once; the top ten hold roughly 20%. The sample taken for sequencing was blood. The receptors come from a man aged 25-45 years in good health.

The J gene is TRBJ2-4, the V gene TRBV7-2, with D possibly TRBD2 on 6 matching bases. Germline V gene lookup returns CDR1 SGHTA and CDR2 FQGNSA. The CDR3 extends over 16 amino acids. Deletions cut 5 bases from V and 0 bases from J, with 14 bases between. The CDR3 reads CASSRGLTLAKNIQYF. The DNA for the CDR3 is TGTGCCAGCAGCCGGGGACTTACCCTAGCCAAAAACATTCAGTACTTC.

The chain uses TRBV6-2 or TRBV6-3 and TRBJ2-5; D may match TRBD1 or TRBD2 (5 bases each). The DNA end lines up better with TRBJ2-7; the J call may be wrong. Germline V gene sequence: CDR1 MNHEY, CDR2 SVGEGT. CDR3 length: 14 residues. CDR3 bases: TGTGCCAGCACACCAAACTGGGACGTGGGCGAGCAGTACTTC. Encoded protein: CASTPNWDVGEQYF.

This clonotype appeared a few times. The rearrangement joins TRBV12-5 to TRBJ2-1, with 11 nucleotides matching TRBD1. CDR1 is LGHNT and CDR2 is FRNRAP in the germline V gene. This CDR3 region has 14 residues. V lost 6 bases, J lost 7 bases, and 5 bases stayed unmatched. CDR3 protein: CASGPGQGDNEQFF. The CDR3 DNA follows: TGTGCTAGTGGCCCGGGACAGGGGGATAATGAGCAGTTCTTC.

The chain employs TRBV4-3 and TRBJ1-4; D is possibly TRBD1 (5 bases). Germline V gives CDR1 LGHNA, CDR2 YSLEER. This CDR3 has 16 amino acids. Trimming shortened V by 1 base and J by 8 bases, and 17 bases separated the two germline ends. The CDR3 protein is CASSQGDGKLVEKLFF. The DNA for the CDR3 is TGCGCCAGCAGCCAAGGGGACGGAAAACTCGTGGAAAAACTGTTTTTT.

This CDR3 reads CSVGTGPTNYGYTF. The CDR3 nucleotides read TGCAGCGTGGGGACAGGACCAACTAACTATGGCTACACCTTC. This sequence joins TRBV29-1 and TRBJ1-2, with 8 bases fitting TRBD1. The germline V gene encodes CDR1 SQVTM and CDR2 ANQGSEA. The CDR3 runs to 14 residues. V dropped 6 bases and J dropped 0; count of bases not matched to a gene: 6. Based on the CDR3 plus reference TRBV29-1 and TRBJ1-2, the full variable domain is SAVISQKPSRDICQRGTSLTIQCQVDSQVTMMFWYRQQPGQSLTLIATANQGSEATYESGFVIDKFPISRPNLTFSTLTVSNMSPEDSSIYLCSVGTGPTNYGYTFGSGTRLTVV.

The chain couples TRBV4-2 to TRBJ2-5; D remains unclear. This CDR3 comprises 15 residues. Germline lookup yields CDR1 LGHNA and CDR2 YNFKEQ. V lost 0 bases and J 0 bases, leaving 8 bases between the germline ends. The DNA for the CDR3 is TGTGCCAGCAGCCAAGATGGGAAGGACCAAGAGACCCAGTACTTC. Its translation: CASSQDGKDQETQYF.

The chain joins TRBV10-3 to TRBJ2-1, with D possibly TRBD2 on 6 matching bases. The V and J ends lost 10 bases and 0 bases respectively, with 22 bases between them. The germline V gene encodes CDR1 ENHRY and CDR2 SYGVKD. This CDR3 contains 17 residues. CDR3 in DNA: TGTGCCACCAGAGTGGGGGGTGGGGGAAGCTCCTACAATGAGCAGTTCTTC. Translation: CATRVGGGGSSYNEQFF.

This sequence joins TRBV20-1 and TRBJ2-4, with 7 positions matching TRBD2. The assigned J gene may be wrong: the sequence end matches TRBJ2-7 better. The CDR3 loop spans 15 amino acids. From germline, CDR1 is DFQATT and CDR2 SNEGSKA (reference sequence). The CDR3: CSARRWEGGAYEQYF. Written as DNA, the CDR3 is TGCAGTGCCCGACGGTGGGAGGGCGGTGCCTACGAGCAGTACTTC.

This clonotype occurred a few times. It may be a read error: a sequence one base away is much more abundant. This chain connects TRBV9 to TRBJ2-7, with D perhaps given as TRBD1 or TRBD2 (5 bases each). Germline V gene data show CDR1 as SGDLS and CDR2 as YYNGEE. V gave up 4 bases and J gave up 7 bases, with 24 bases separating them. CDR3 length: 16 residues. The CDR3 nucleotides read TGTGCCAGCAGCCCACTGGGACGGGGCCTTAGTGGTGAGCAGTACTTC. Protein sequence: CASSPLGRGLSGEQYF.

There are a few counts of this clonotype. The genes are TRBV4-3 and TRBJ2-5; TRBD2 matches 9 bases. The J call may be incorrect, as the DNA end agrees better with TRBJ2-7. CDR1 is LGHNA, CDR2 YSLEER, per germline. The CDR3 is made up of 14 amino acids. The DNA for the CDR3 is TGCGCCAGCAGCCAAGATGCGGGAGGGACCGAGCAGTACTTC. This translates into CASSQDAGGTEQYF.

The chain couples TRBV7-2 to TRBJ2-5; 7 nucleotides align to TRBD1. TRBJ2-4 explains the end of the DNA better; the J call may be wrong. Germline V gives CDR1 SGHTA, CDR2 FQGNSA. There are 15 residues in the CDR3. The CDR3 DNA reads TGTGCCAGCAGCTTACCGACAGGGATTAAAAACATTCAGTACTTC. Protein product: CASSLPTGIKNIQYF.

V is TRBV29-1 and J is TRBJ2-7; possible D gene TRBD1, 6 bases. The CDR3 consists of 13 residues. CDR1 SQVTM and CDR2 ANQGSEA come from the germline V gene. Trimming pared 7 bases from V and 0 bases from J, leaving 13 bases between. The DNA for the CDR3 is TGCAGCGCCACGGGACAAAGCTCCTACGAGCAGTACTTC. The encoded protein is CSATGQSSYEQYF.

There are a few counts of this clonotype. The CDR3 reads CASSPTRTGRVYGYTF. Written as DNA, the CDR3 is TGTGCCAGCAGCCCTACCCGGACAGGGAGGGTCTATGGCTACACCTTC. This chain joins TRBV6-5 and TRBJ1-2, with 8 bases aligning to TRBD1. Trimming took 6 bases from V and 4 from J; bases not matched to a gene: 13. Germline V CDR1 and CDR2: MNHEY, SVGAGI. The CDR3 runs 16 residues.

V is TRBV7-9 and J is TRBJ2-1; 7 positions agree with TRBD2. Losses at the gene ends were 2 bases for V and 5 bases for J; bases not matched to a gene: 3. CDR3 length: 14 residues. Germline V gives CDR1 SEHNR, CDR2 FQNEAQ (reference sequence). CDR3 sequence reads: CASSLLAADNEQFF. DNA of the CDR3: TGTGCCAGCAGCTTACTAGCGGCTGACAATGAGCAGTTCTTC.

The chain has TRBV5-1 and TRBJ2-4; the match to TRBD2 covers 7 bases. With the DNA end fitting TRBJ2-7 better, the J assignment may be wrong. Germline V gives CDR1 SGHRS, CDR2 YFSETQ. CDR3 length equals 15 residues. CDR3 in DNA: TGCGCCAGCAGACTGGGGGGAGGGGTCACCTACGAGCAGTACTTC. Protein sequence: CASRLGGGVTYEQYF.

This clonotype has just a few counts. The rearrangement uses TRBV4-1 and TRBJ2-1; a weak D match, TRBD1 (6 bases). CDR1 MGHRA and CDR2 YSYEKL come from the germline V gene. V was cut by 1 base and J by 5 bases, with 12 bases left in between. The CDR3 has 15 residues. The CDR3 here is CASSQVQGWDNEQFF. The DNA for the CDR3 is TGCGCCAGCAGCCAAGTCCAGGGGTGGGACAATGAGCAGTTCTTC.

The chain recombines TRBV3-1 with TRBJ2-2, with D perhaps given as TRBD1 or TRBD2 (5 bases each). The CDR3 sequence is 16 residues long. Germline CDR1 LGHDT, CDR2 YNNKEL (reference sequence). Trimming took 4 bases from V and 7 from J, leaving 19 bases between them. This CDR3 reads CASSPEWGRGNGELFF. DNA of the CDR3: TGTGCCAGCAGCCCCGAATGGGGGAGAGGGAACGGGGAGCTGTTTTTT. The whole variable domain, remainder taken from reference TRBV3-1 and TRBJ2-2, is DTAVSQTPKYLVTQMGNDKSIKCEQNLGHDTMYWYKQDSKKFLKIMFSYNNKELIINETVPNRFSPKSPDKAHLNLHINSLELGDSAVYFCASSPEWGRGNGELFFGEGSRLTVL.

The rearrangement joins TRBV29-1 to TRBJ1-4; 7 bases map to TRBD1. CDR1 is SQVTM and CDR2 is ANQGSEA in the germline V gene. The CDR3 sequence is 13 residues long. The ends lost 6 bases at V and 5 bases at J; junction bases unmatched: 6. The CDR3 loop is CSVQGSSNEKLFF. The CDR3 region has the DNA TGCAGCGTACAGGGGTCCTCAAATGAAAAACTGTTTTTT.

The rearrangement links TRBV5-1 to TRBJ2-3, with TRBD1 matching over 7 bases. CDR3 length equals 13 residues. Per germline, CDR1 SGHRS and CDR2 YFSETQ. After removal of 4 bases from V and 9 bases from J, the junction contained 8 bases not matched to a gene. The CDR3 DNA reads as TGCGCCAGCAGCGAGGGGGCTAGACGGACGCAGTATTTT. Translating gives CASSEGARRTQYF.

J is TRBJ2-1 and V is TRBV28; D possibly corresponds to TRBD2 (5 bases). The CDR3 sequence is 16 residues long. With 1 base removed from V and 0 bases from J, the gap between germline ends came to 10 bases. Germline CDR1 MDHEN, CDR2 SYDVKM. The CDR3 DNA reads TGTGCCAGCAGTTTATCCATCGGGGACTCCTACAATGAGCAGTTCTTC. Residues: CASSLSIGDSYNEQFF. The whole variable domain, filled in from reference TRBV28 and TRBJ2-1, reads DVKVTQSSRYLVKRTGEKVFLECVQDMDHENMFWYRQDPGLGLRLIYFSYDVKMKEKGDIPEGYSVSREKKERFSLILESASTNQTSMYLCASSLSIGDSYNEQFFGPGTRLTVL.

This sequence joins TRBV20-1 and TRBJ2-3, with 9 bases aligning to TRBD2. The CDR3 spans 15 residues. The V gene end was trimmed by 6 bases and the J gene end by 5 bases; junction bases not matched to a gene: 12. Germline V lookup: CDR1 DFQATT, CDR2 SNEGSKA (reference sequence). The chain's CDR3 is CSARTGRGGKDTQYF. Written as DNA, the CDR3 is TGCAGTGCCAGAACCGGGCGGGGGGGTAAAGATACGCAGTATTTT.

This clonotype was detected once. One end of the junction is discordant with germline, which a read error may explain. The CDR3 DNA sequence: TGTGCCGGCAGCCAACAGGGACGGAACACTGAAGCTTTCTTT. This sequence encodes CAGSQQGRNTEAFF. This chain links TRBV6-5 with TRBJ1-1, with D possibly being TRBD1 (6 bases). The germline V gene has CDR1 MNHEY and CDR2 SVGAGI. This CDR3 has 14 residues.

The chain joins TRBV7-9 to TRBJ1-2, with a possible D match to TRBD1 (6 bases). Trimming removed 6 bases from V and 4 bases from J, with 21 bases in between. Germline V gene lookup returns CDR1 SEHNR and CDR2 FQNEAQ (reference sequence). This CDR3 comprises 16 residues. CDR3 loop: CASRDRDTLGGYGYTF. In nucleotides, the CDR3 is TGTGCCAGCAGGGACCGGGACACCCTTGGCGGCTATGGCTACACCTTC.

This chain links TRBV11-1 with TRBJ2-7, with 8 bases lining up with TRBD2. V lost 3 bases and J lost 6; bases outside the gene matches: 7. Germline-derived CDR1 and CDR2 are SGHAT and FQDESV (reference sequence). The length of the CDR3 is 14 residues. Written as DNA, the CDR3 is TGTGCCAGCAGCTTCCGAAACGGGGGGGCCGAGCAGTACTTC. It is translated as CASSFRNGGAEQYF.